A selection of T cell receptor beta chains follows, all from one sample in a study of blood T cells in healthy people across ages. TCRdb ran MiXCR on the 5' RACE reads and lists one entry per CDR3 protein. The table includes about 810,000 distinct CDR3 sequences, around 34% detected once. Input material: blood. The origin of the receptors is a young man in good health. Both conserved end residues are trimmed from each CDR3. Each record gives: clone size, V gene, J gene, CDR3 protein. For some rows the clone size is stated as once, few or many, or as a class when expanded; others skip it.

>few|TRBV24-1|TRBJ1-2
ATSDSSGRTRYGYT
>many|TRBV20-1|TRBJ2-7
SAGQGAAYEQY
>few|TRBV7-2|TRBJ2-3
ASSLGQAGTDTQY
>few|TRBV4-2|TRBJ2-1
ASRSLAQSSYNEQF
>NA|TRBV19|TRBJ2-1
ASSILGTQGRQF
>NA|TRBV2|TRBJ1-5
ASRDRYSNQPQH
>NA|TRBV4-1|TRBJ2-4
ASSQEGGLNIQY
>once|TRBV20-1|TRBJ2-5
SARFAGGSETQY
>NA|TRBV6-5|TRBJ1-2
ASSPSGRGGYGYT
>many|TRBV10-3|TRBJ2-1
ATQAGSYNEQF
>NA|TRBV20-1|TRBJ2-1
SASLRSSYDEQF
>NA|TRBV6-2/TRBV6-3|TRBJ2-5
ASSYGQTQY
>many|TRBV12-3/TRBV12-4|TRBJ2-3
ASSGWTGNTDTQY
>many|TRBV27|TRBJ2-1
ASSLGLAVSYNEQF
>NA|TRBV20-1|NA
SASLRGGETQY
>few|TRBV24-1|TRBJ2-1
ATSDRVEQF
>NA|TRBV5-1|TRBJ1-1
ASSLFGGQSMNTEAF
>NA|TRBV29-1|TRBJ1-1
SAKRTVLNTEAF
>NA|TRBV7-2|TRBJ1-5
ASSSRTGYSNQPQH
>many|TRBV7-2|TRBJ2-1
ASSKTVSPYNEQF
>NA|TRBV7-6|TRBJ2-3
ASSLDLRLAGTTDTQY
>once|TRBV12-3/TRBV12-4|TRBJ2-3
ASSRQQSTDTQY
>NA|TRBV5-5|TRBJ2-3
ASSLDRGSSTDAQY
>NA|TRBV7-6|TRBJ2-1
ASGLGTGGAYNEQF
>few|TRBV7-2|TRBJ1-2
ASSLANGYT
>NA|TRBV4-3|TRBJ1-3
ASSRDRGVGNTIY
>NA|TRBV5-1|TRBJ1-6
ASRRDRDNSPLH
>NA|TRBV20-1|TRBJ1-2
SARDWDRGRKDYGYT
>few|TRBV20-1|TRBJ1-6
SARETGEGSPLH
>many|TRBV20-1|TRBJ1-2
SARQGLNYGYT
>many|TRBV27|TRBJ2-3
ASSLWATSTDTQY
>NA|TRBV7-9|TRBJ2-1
ASSLDLGAGESYNEQF
>NA|TRBV7-2|NA
ASSFNPVLSSYNEQY
>few|TRBV20-1|TRBJ1-2
SARDFRAAGGGYT
>few|TRBV4-1|TRBJ1-6
ASSQDVILGNSPLH
>many|TRBV9|TRBJ2-7
ASSVNLGNEQY
>few|TRBV6-6|TRBJ1-5
ASSYSNPGNQPQH
>many|TRBV7-2|TRBJ2-1
ASSSTGGLYNEQF
>NA|TRBV4-2|TRBJ1-1
ASSQARQGRAEAF
>NA|TRBV6-4|TRBJ2-1
ASSDMGGDEQF
>NA|TRBV7-2|TRBJ1-2
ASSPTGTTANYGYT
>NA|TRBV6-5|TRBJ2-2
ASRRASNTGELF
>few|TRBV10-3|TRBJ1-2
AISESTAYGYT
>few|TRBV9|NA
ASSPYKAGGDEQY
>NA|TRBV20-1|TRBJ2-7
SATSRGRSSYEQY
>once|TRBV6-2/TRBV6-3|TRBJ1-2
ASNYGWTTNYGYT
>NA|TRBV2|TRBJ2-1
ASKGGSGNNEQF
>NA|TRBV20-1|TRBJ2-7
SASGLAANEQY
>many|TRBV12-3/TRBV12-4|TRBJ2-7
ASNRDRGYEQY
>many|TRBV20-1|TRBJ2-4
SAQYVAAKNIQY
>few|TRBV2|TRBJ2-5
ASSGQFQETQY
>NA|TRBV29-1|TRBJ1-1
SVRRGHMNTEAF
>few|TRBV9|TRBJ2-7
ASSPHDAGYEQY
>NA|TRBV19|TRBJ2-3
ASSTSTSIGSDTQY
>many|TRBV4-1|TRBJ2-3
ASSQPLDTQY